This T cell receptor (beta chain) was identified in a study of regulatory T cells in long-lasting Graves disease. This clonotype was recorded many times. The V end was cut by 5 bases, the J end by 11 bases, with 13 bases between. The germline V gene encodes CDR1 MNHNS and CDR2 SASEGT. CDR3 length equals 12 residues. Libraries of TCR beta came from iRepertoire HTBI primers plus Arm-PCR of CDR3 regions. One entry per CDR3 protein, called by TCRdb with MiXCR from the multiplex PCR reads. The top ten clones hold 12% to 15% of a sample with 250,000 or so distinct CDR3 sequences, 15% to 20% of them seen once. This sample's time point: newly diagnosed GD, antithyroid drugs for less than 3 months. RNA from PBMCs was the source of the TCR library. Graves' disease diagnoses followed American Thyroid Association guidelines. The sample also formed part of further work on T cells in Graves' hyperthyroidism and ophthalmopathy. That study reports: Calling Graves' hyperthyroidism stable meant ophthalmopathy did not progress within 18 months. The HTBI set primed first-round TCR CDR3 RT-PCR. Among clonotypes expanded in thyroid above 0.001, most were also found in blood.

Sequenced material: peripheral blood mononuclear cells (PBMCs), taken at new diagnosis, from a patient treated with antithyroid drugs. The chain employs TRBV6-1 and TRBJ1-5; D gene unclear. This receptor was identified in a woman aged 25 to 45 with Graves disease. CDR3 in DNA: TGTGCCAGCAGTAGCCCCCCTTCGGCCCAGCATTTT. This translates into CASSSPPSAQHF.